Below are 29 T cell receptor beta chains sequenced from a single sample in a study of response to subunit inactivated influenza vaccine. TCRdb processed the RT-PCR reads anew with MiXCR; each CDR3 protein has one entry. This table holds 500,000 to 600,000 distinct CDR3 sequences, under 15% found once. The starting material was PBMCs from blood, obtained about 6 weeks after vaccination. Receptors originate from a man aged 50 or older who received an inactivated influenza vaccine.

This clonotype showed up just a few times. The chain joins TRBV7-2 to TRBJ2-3, with TRBD2 matching over 9 bases. The germline gives CDR1 SGHTA, CDR2 FQGNSA. The CDR3 consists of 16 residues. With 1 base clipped from V and 3 bases from J, the junction kept 5 bases outside the gene matches. CDR3 sequence (DNA): TGTGCCAGCAGCTTAGGGGTAGCGGGGGTGACAGATACGCAGTATTTT. This gives the protein CASSLGVAGVTDTQYF.

The table lists this clonotype with a count of one. The V call is TRBV30, the J call TRBJ1-5; unclear D gene. From germline, CDR1 is GTSNPN and CDR2 SVGIG (reference sequence). The CDR3 totals 15 residues. V was shortened by 0 bases and J by 0 bases, with 9 bases between the two germline ends. Here the CDR3 reads CAWSVGLTSNQPQHF. In DNA form, the CDR3 reads TGTGCCTGGAGTGTTGGTCTGACTAGCAATCAGCCCCAGCATTTT.

This clonotype showed up just a few times. The gene calls are TRBV30 and TRBJ1-6; D is uncertain. Germline assignment: CDR1 GTSNPN and CDR2 SVGIG (reference sequence). Between the trimmed V and J ends, which lost 2 bases and 5 bases, there was a span of 7 bases. This CDR3 contains 13 residues. The CDR3 region is CAWSLSHNSPLHF. As DNA, the CDR3 is TGTGCCTGGAGTCTCTCGCATAATTCACCCCTCCACTTT.

This clonotype appeared a few times. The chain links TRBV29-1 to TRBJ2-7, with 8 bases fitting TRBD1. The CDR3 has 12 residues. Germline CDR1 reads SQVTM; CDR2 reads ANQGSEA. V dropped 3 bases and J dropped 7; count of bases not matched to a gene: 5. The CDR3 region is CSVETGAREQYF. CDR3 DNA sequence: TGCAGCGTTGAGACAGGGGCGAGGGAGCAGTACTTC.

Ten or more counts support this clonotype. This chain uses TRBV29-1 with TRBJ1-2; tentatively, D is TRBD1 (5 bases). The germline V gene has CDR1 SQVTM and CDR2 ANQGSEA. The CDR3 runs 14 residues. The V gene lost 4 bases and the J gene lost 0 bases, with 12 bases spanning the gap. The CDR3, as DNA: TGCAGCGTTGCTGTATGGGGGACTAACTATGGCTACACCTTC. Encoded protein: CSVAVWGTNYGYTF. Looking up the rest from reference TRBV29-1 and TRBJ1-2 gives the full variable domain: SAVISQKPSRDICQRGTSLTIQCQVDSQVTMMFWYRQQPGQSLTLIATANQGSEATYESGFVIDKFPISRPNLTFSTLTVSNMSPEDSSIYLCSVAVWGTNYGYTFGSGTRLTVV.

This clonotype was detected a few times. V usage is TRBV20-1 and J usage is TRBJ2-1, with TRBD2 identical over 12 bases. The CDR3 runs to 15 residues. V lost 6 bases to trimming and J lost 6 bases; unmatched junction nucleotides: 9. Germline values: CDR1 DFQATT, CDR2 SNEGSKA (reference sequence). The CDR3 here is CSAIAGTSGSNEQFF. Written as DNA, the CDR3 is TGCAGTGCCATCGCCGGGACTAGCGGGTCCAATGAGCAGTTCTTC.

The chain joins TRBV3-1 to TRBJ2-7; D is possibly TRBD1 (6 bases). CDR1 and CDR2 from the germline V gene are LGHDT and YNNKEL (reference sequence). Between the trimmed V and J ends, which lost 2 bases and 3 bases, there was a span of 8 bases. This CDR3 comprises 13 residues. The CDR3 DNA follows: TGTGCCAGCAGCCAAATGACAGGCTACGAGCAGTACTTC. Amino acids: CASSQMTGYEQYF.

This sequence joins TRBV6-1 and TRBJ2-1, with 11 bases lining up with TRBD2. The junction had 8 bases not matched to a gene; V was cut back by 6 bases and J by 7 bases. The length of the CDR3 is 15 residues. Germline V gene data show CDR1 as MNHNS and CDR2 as SASEGT. CDR3 amino acids: CASRQSTSGTNEQFF. The CDR3 coding sequence is TGTGCCAGCAGGCAGTCGACTAGCGGGACTAATGAGCAGTTCTTC.

This clonotype turned up a few times. The rearrangement joins TRBV5-6 to TRBJ2-5; TRBD1 matches 8 bases. V gave up 0 bases and J gave up 5 bases; unmatched junction bases: 18. The CDR3 is made up of 19 amino acids. The germline gives CDR1 SGHDT, CDR2 YYEEEE. CDR3 sequence: CASSLEEGTGILEGETQYF. The CDR3 region has the DNA TGTGCCAGCAGCTTGGAAGAGGGGACAGGAATTTTGGAAGGGGAGACCCAGTACTTC.

V usage is TRBV12-3 or TRBV12-4 and J usage is TRBJ1-1; D perhaps matches TRBD1 (5 bases). V was pared by 1 base and J by 11 bases, with 11 bases between. The CDR3 totals 12 residues. The CDR3 region is CASSLGGLWAFF. The CDR3 nucleotides read TGTGCCAGCAGTTTAGGGGGACTTTGGGCTTTCTTT.

The V call is TRBV4-3, the J call TRBJ2-1; tentative D call: TRBD2 (5 bases). This CDR3 is 14 amino acids long. Trimming left V 5 bases short and J 5 bases short, with 13 bases between. Germline V lookup: CDR1 LGHNA, CDR2 YSLEER. CDR3 loop: CASSNRGTHNEQFF. The CDR3 DNA is TGCGCCAGCAGCAACCGGGGTACGCACAATGAGCAGTTCTTC.

The gene calls are TRBV21-1 and TRBJ2-7. TRBV21-1 is noted as a pseudogene. CDR3 length: 20 amino acids. Here the CDR3 DNA reads TGTGCCAGCAGCAAATTAGCCGGCGGAAACGGACCCAGAGAAATTTACGAGCAGTACTTC. It specifies CASSKLAGGNGPREIYEQYF.

The genes are TRBV2 and TRBJ1-1; D gene uncertain. V was trimmed by 6 bases and J by 7 bases, leaving 12 bases between them. Germline V gene sequence: CDR1 SNHLY, CDR2 FYNNEI. This CDR3 contains 12 residues. The CDR3 loop is CASSLRRREAFF. As DNA, the CDR3 is TGTGCCAGCAGCCTGAGGAGGCGTGAAGCTTTCTTT.

The genes are TRBV5-1 and TRBJ2-5, with D unclear. The length of the CDR3 is 15 residues. The germline V gene encodes CDR1 SGHRS and CDR2 YFSETQ. V was cut by 0 bases and J by 6 bases, with 15 bases left in between. DNA for the CDR3: TGCGCCAGCAGCTTGGCCTTGGGGTTCGTGAAGACCCAGTACTTC. It specifies CASSLALGFVKTQYF.

This clonotype appeared many times. V gene TRBV20-1 combines with J gene TRBJ1-1; D unclear. The CDR3 covers 13 residues. Trimming shortened V by 3 bases and J by 2 bases, and 10 bases separated the two germline ends. Germline V lookup: CDR1 DFQATT, CDR2 SNEGSKA (reference sequence). The CDR3 is CSARNPANTEAFF. The CDR3 nucleotides read TGCAGTGCTAGGAATCCGGCAAACACTGAAGCTTTCTTT.

J is TRBJ1-5 and V is TRBV12-3 or TRBV12-4; TRBD1 matches 8 bases. V dropped 5 bases and J dropped 11; count of bases not matched to a gene: 14. This CDR3 has 15 residues. DNA of the CDR3: TGTGCCAGCAGTCCCCGGACAGGGCCTCCGTGGGCCCAGCATTTT. It codes for CASSPRTGPPWAQHF.

The chain has TRBV20-1 and TRBJ2-4, with TRBD2 matching 10 bases. Germline CDR1 reads DFQATT; CDR2 reads SNEGSKA (reference sequence). V was clipped by 7 bases and J by 8 bases; unmatched bases: 5. This CDR3 spans 12 amino acids. The DNA of the CDR3 is TGCAGTGGGCTAGCGGGAGTGGACATTCAGTACTTC. Its translation is CSGLAGVDIQYF.

This clonotype was detected a few times. This chain joins TRBV5-6 and TRBJ1-2; D remains unclear. The V end lost 2 bases, the J end lost 2 bases, and 16 bases lay between the germline ends. There are 16 residues in the CDR3. Germline CDR1 and CDR2: SGHDT and YYEEEE. CDR3: CASSFLLSTLNYGYTF. The CDR3 DNA sequence: TGTGCCAGCAGCTTCCTCCTATCGACGTTGAACTATGGCTACACCTTC.

J is TRBJ2-7 and V is TRBV6-5; D not certain. The CDR3 spans 14 residues. CDR1 MNHEY and CDR2 SVGAGI come from the germline V gene. V shed 2 bases and J shed 6 bases, with 14 bases lying between them. Written as DNA, the CDR3 is TGTGCCAGCAGTTACCGGCCCCCCCCCTCCGAGCAGTACTTC. Protein sequence: CASSYRPPPSEQYF.

The V and J genes are TRBV7-2 and TRBJ1-3, with a possible D match to TRBD1 (5 bases). This CDR3 has 13 amino acids. The germline CDR1 and CDR2 sequences are SGHTA and FQGNSA. The V and J ends lost 2 bases and 6 bases respectively, with 8 bases between them. The DNA of the CDR3 is TGTGCCAGCAGCTTACGGGGGGAAAACACCATATATTTT. Translated: CASSLRGENTIYF.

This clonotype was recorded at least ten times. The gene calls are TRBV12-3 or TRBV12-4 and TRBJ2-5; the match to TRBD1 covers 9 bases. CDR3 size: 15 residues. J lost 7 bases, V lost 6 bases, and 12 bases had no gene match. The CDR3 DNA follows: TGTGCCAGCAGCCCCTCGGACAGGGGCGAGGGGACCCAGTACTTC. Translated: CASSPSDRGEGTQYF.

The J gene is TRBJ1-5, the V gene TRBV24-1, with TRBD1 as a possible D gene (5 bases). Germline V gives CDR1 KGHDR, CDR2 SFDVKD. The CDR3 runs 13 residues. Trimming cost V 4 bases and J 9 bases, with 12 bases left between them. The CDR3 DNA reads TGTGCCACCAGTGAAGGTCAGGGAGGGCCCCAGCATTTT. It encodes CATSEGQGGPQHF.

The chain couples TRBV29-1 to TRBJ1-1; no clear D. The CDR3 consists of 15 residues. Germline loops: CDR1 SQVTM, CDR2 ANQGSEA. V was shortened by 0 bases and J by 0 bases, with 11 bases between the two germline ends. The CDR3 region has the DNA TGCAGCGTTGAAGATAACGACGGACTGAACACTGAAGCTTTCTTT. It is translated as CSVEDNDGLNTEAFF.

This clonotype was seen a few times. This chain connects TRBV5-1 to TRBJ2-7; D is perhaps TRBD2 (5 bases). Trimming removed 0 bases from V and 4 bases from J, with 11 bases in between. The CDR3 covers 14 residues. Per the germline V gene, CDR1 is SGHRS and CDR2 is YFSETQ. The DNA of the CDR3 is TGCGCCAGCAGCTTGGAAAGCGGTTTATACGAGCAGTACTTC. Translating it yields CASSLESGLYEQYF.

This clonotype appeared a few times. This chain connects TRBV6-5 to TRBJ2-7; 14 nucleotides align to TRBD2. V shed 4 bases and J 3 bases; nucleotides not matched to a gene: 8. CDR1 is MNHEY and CDR2 is SVGAGI in the germline V gene. The length of the CDR3 is 17 residues. The CDR3 DNA reads TGTGCCAGCAGTTCGGGACTAGCGGGAGCAGGAAGCTACGAGCAGTACTTC. Encoded protein: CASSSGLAGAGSYEQYF.

V usage is TRBV7-2 and J usage is TRBJ2-7, with D tentatively TRBD1 (5 bases). Germline assignment: CDR1 SGHTA and CDR2 FQGNSA. The V end lost 1 base, the J end lost 0 bases, and 10 bases lay between the germline ends. This CDR3 has 15 residues. The CDR3 loop is CASSLVDGHSYEQYF. In DNA form, the CDR3 reads TGTGCCAGCAGCTTAGTGGATGGACACTCCTACGAGCAGTACTTC.

At least ten counts were recorded for this clonotype. The rearrangement joins TRBV5-1 to TRBJ2-1; 10 positions agree with TRBD2. Germline trimming cut 7 bases from V and 7 bases from J; bases unmatched to any gene: 5. CDR1 SGHRS and CDR2 YFSETQ come from the germline V gene. The CDR3 is 13 amino acids. The CDR3, as DNA: TGCGCCAGCCAGCGGGAGGGCCGTAATGAGCAGTTCTTC. Translation gives CASQREGRNEQFF.

This clonotype has more than one count but fewer than ten. The chain carries TRBV15 and TRBJ2-1; 8 bases agree with TRBD1. The V and J ends lost 2 bases and 5 bases, in that order; junction bases with no gene match: 5. This CDR3 is 15 amino acids long. The V gene's germline CDR1 is LNHNV and CDR2 YYDKDF (reference sequence). CDR3 residues: CATSRTGQGNNEQFF. The DNA of the CDR3 is TGTGCCACCAGCAGAACCGGACAGGGTAACAATGAGCAGTTCTTC.

This clonotype was seen repeatedly, ten times or more. The chain recombines TRBV11-2 with TRBJ2-1; 12 bases map to TRBD2. This CDR3 has 16 amino acids. Germline-derived CDR1 and CDR2 are SGHAT and FQNNGV. V was pared by 5 bases and J by 9 bases, with 11 bases of the junction left unmatched. CDR3: CASSPRASGGAGEQFF. The CDR3 DNA follows: TGTGCCAGCAGCCCCCGGGCTAGCGGGGGGGCCGGTGAGCAGTTCTTC.